Shown below are 19 T cell receptor beta chains from a single sample sequenced in a study of T cell responses to AZD1222 COVID-19 vaccine. The assay was immunoSEQ multiplex PCR, and TCRdb's table has in-frame clones only and misses some. This sample has tens of thousands of clones; about nine tenths occur once, and the top ten carry 20% to 30%. Sequencing was performed on peripheral blood, taken on day 0 of AZD1222 vaccination. The receptors shown here come from an adult in good health.

In this sample, this clone turned up once. The chain uses TRBV4-1 and TRBJ2-7, with D tentatively TRBD2 (6 bases). The CDR3 runs 14 residues. V lost 0 bases, J lost 5 bases, and 11 bases lay in between. Germline CDR1 reads MGHRA; CDR2 reads YSYEKL. CDR3 loop: CASSQEAGSNEQYF. As DNA, the CDR3 is TGCGCCAGCAGCCAAGAGGCGGGATCCAACGAGCAGTACTTC.

J is TRBJ2-1 and V is TRBV27; perhaps TRBD1 as D (5 bases). The CDR3 extends over 12 amino acids. Germline V CDR1 and CDR2: MNHEY, SMNVEV (reference sequence). The V end lost 8 bases, the J end lost 8 bases, and 13 bases lay between the germline ends. As DNA, the CDR3 is TGTGCCAGCTCCTCCGGCAGGGATGAGCAGTTCTTC. It encodes CASSSGRDEQFF.

The rearrangement links TRBV30 to TRBJ2-7, with TRBD1 matching over 8 bases. The trim removed 7 bases at V and 4 bases at J, leaving 6 bases unmatched. This CDR3 is built from 12 residues. Germline V lookup: CDR1 GTSNPN, CDR2 SVGIG (reference sequence). DNA for the CDR3: TGTGCCTCCAGCAGGGGGCAATACGAGCAGTACTTC. Its translation is CASSRGQYEQYF.

CDR3 sequence: CASSLTGTANTGELFF. CDR3 bases: TGCGCCAGCAGCTTGACCGGGACAGCTAACACCGGGGAGCTGTTTTTT. This chain uses TRBV5-1 with TRBJ2-2, with 7 bases matching TRBD1. The CDR3 has 16 residues. V lost 1 base and J lost 2; bases outside the gene matches: 5. Germline CDR1 and CDR2: SGHRS and YFSETQ.

This clone was detected once. This chain joins TRBV5-4 and TRBJ1-6; the match to TRBD1 covers 9 bases. The CDR3 totals 16 residues. CDR1 and CDR2 from the germline V gene are SGHNT and YYREEE (reference sequence). J gave up 9 bases and V 6 bases, and 13 bases lay outside the gene matches. The DNA of the CDR3 is TGTGCCAGCAAAGAGGGTTCGGACAGGGGTTCTTCACCCCTCCACTTT. Amino acids: CASKEGSDRGSSPLHF. Variable domain in full (rest from reference TRBV5-4 and TRBJ1-6): ETGVTQSPTHLIKTRGQQVTLRCSSQSGHNTVSWYQQALGQGPQFIFQYYREEENGRGNFPPRFSGLQFPNYSSELNVNALELDDSALYLCASKEGSDRGSSPLHFGNGTRLTVT.

The chain joins TRBV29-1 to TRBJ1-1; possibly TRBD1 for D (6 bases). V lost 2 bases, J lost 4 bases, and 14 bases lay in between. The CDR3 is 14 amino acids. Germline V gene sequence: CDR1 SQVTM, CDR2 ANQGSEA. The CDR3 here is CSVEPGHGITEAFF. As DNA, the CDR3 is TGCAGCGTTGAACCGGGACACGGAATCACTGAAGCTTTCTTT.

The V call is TRBV6-4, the J call TRBJ2-2; weak D call: TRBD1 (6 bases). Germline loops: CDR1 MRHNA, CDR2 SNTAGT. The germline V and J ends were trimmed by 0 bases and 1 base, with 6 bases remaining between them. CDR3 length equals 15 residues. The CDR3 loop reads CASSDSGQNTGELFF. In DNA form, the CDR3 reads TGTGCCAGCAGTGACTCGGGACAGAACACCGGGGAGCTGTTTTTT.

V and J are TRBV7-2 and TRBJ1-1; D is perhaps TRBD1 (6 bases). Trimming left V 3 bases short and J 1 base short, with 9 bases between. Germline loops: CDR1 SGHTA, CDR2 FQGNSA. The CDR3 extends over 14 amino acids. The CDR3 sequence is CASSFQGKNTEAFF. CDR3 bases: TGTGCCAGCAGCTTTCAGGGGAAGAACACTGAAGCTTTCTTT.

This clone was observed a few times. The genes are TRBV5-1 and TRBJ2-1; 7 bases agree with TRBD2. The V gene end was trimmed by 4 bases and the J gene end by 2 bases; junction bases not matched to a gene: 3. The germline V gene has CDR1 SGHRS and CDR2 YFSETQ. This CDR3 has 14 amino acids. The CDR3 here is CASSAAGAYNEQFF. The DNA of the CDR3 is TGCGCCAGCAGCGCGGCGGGGGCCTACAATGAGCAGTTCTTC.

The J gene is TRBJ1-2, the V gene TRBV5-4; D gene ambiguous. CDR3 length equals 12 residues. V lost 1 base and J 1 base, leaving 2 bases between the germline ends. Per germline, CDR1 SGHNT and CDR2 YYREEE (reference sequence). DNA for the CDR3: TGTGCCAGCAGCTTGAATAACTATGGCTACACCTTC. Translation: CASSLNNYGYTF.

The chain couples TRBV7-9 to TRBJ1-3; 10 nucleotides agree with TRBD1. Germline V CDR1 and CDR2: SEHNR, FQNEAQ (reference sequence). Unmatched junction bases numbered 7, after V lost 5 bases and J lost 0 bases. The CDR3 is 17 residues long. The CDR3 protein is CASSPWTGGSSGNTIYF. The DNA for the CDR3 is TGTGCCAGCAGCCCCTGGACAGGGGGGAGCTCTGGAAACACCATATATTTT.

The V gene is TRBV18, the J gene TRBJ2-3, with D hard to call. This CDR3 has 12 residues. CDR1 is KGHSH, CDR2 LQKENI, per germline. Trimming left V 4 bases short and J 2 bases short, with 4 bases between. The CDR3 coding sequence is TGTGCCAGCTCACTATACACAGATACGCAGTATTTT. Amino acid sequence: CASSLYTDTQYF. The full variable domain, rest sourced from reference TRBV18 and TRBJ2-3, is NAGVMQNPRHLVRRRGQEARLRCSPMKGHSHVYWYRQLPEEGLKFMVYLQKENIIDESGMPKERFSAEFPKEGPSILRIQQVVRGDSAAYFCASSLYTDTQYFGPGTRLTVL.

The CDR3 region has the DNA TGTGCCTGGGGATTTGGCTATGGCTACACCTTC. This sequence encodes CAWGFGYGYTF. The chain is built from TRBV30 and TRBJ1-2; D gene uncertain. Germline V gene lookup returns CDR1 GTSNPN and CDR2 SVGIG (reference sequence). Between the trimmed V and J ends, which lost 5 bases and 4 bases, there was a span of 8 bases. This CDR3 comprises 11 residues.

In its sample, this clone was seen a few times. The genes are TRBV19 and TRBJ2-7, with 9 bases lining up with TRBD1. This CDR3 has 13 amino acids. J was trimmed by 3 bases and V by 5 bases; bases with no gene match: 2. Germline V gene lookup returns CDR1 LNHDA and CDR2 SQIVND (reference sequence). The CDR3 DNA sequence: TGTGCCAGTAGTCGGACAGGGGTCTACGAGCAGTACTTC. It is translated as CASSRTGVYEQYF. The complete variable domain, with remaining parts taken from reference TRBV19 and TRBJ2-7, reads DGGITQSPKYLFRKEGQNVTLSCEQNLNHDAMYWYRQDPGQGLRLIYYSQIVNDFQKGDIAEGYSVSREKKESFPLTVTSAQKNPTAFYLCASSRTGVYEQYFGPGTRLTVT.

This clone was recorded a few times. The genes are TRBV21-1 and TRBJ1-4. TRBV21-1 is recorded as a pseudogene. This CDR3 has 14 amino acids. The CDR3 sequence is CASSNRDGNEKLFF. The DNA for the CDR3 is TGTGCCAGCAGCAACCGGGATGGGAATGAAAAACTGTTTTTT.

In its sample, this clone was seen a few times. The rearrangement joins TRBV4-3 to TRBJ2-6; 7 nucleotides match TRBD2. Per the germline V gene, CDR1 is LGHNA and CDR2 is YSLEER. V dropped 3 bases and J dropped 1; count of bases not matched to a gene: 3. This CDR3 has 16 amino acids. The DNA for the CDR3 is TGCGCCAGCAGCCAGGGTAGCGGGTCTGGGGCCAACGTCCTGACTTTC. As protein: CASSQGSGSGANVLTF.

The chain carries TRBV5-5 and TRBJ2-7; either TRBD1 or TRBD2 may supply D (5 bases each). Trimming removed 3 bases from V and 5 bases from J, with 18 bases in between. Germline-derived CDR1 and CDR2 are SGHKS and YYEKEE (reference sequence). This CDR3 region has 15 residues. The CDR3: CASSSEYEGTHEQYF. In DNA form, the CDR3 reads TGTGCCAGCAGCTCCGAATACGAAGGGACCCACGAGCAGTACTTC.

This clone was observed a few times. The V and J genes are TRBV4-3 and TRBJ1-4, with D perhaps matching TRBD1 (5 bases). CDR3 length: 14 amino acids. V dropped 1 base and J dropped 8 bases, with 11 bases sitting between them. Germline lookup yields CDR1 LGHNA and CDR2 YSLEER. The chain's CDR3 is CASSQVGGGEKLFF. The CDR3 DNA is TGCGCCAGCAGCCAAGTGGGTGGGGGGGAAAAACTGTTTTTT.

Only one count was recorded for this clone. The chain recombines TRBV30 with TRBJ1-1; unclear D gene. The germline V and J ends were trimmed by 0 bases and 3 bases, with 8 bases remaining between them. Germline V CDR1 and CDR2: GTSNPN, SVGIG (reference sequence). The CDR3 totals 13 residues. CDR3 loop: CAWSVQVYTEAFF. The CDR3 nucleotides are TGTGCCTGGAGTGTACAAGTTTACACTGAAGCTTTCTTT.